This entry features one T cell receptor beta chain sequence. Its antigen remains unidentified. Measured with immunoSEQ multiplex PCR; TCRdb has only the in-frame clones, and not every one. The sample has 75,000 to 100,000 clones; 65% to 75% are singletons. The entry originates in a study of radiotherapy plus CTLA-4 blockade in lung cancer. Study overall: Around 18% of enrolled patients responded objectively, and approximately 30% had disease control.

Study-wide points: There was expansion of tumor-derived TCR clones in blood after radiotherapy plus ipilimumab.

Germline V lookup: CDR1 LGHNA, CDR2 YSLEER. The V segment lost 1 base and the J segment 3 bases; nucleotides outside the gene matches: 5. The length of the CDR3 is 15 residues. With ipilimumab providing CTLA-4 blockade, focal radiation was administered to patients who had chemo-refractory metastatic non-small-cell lung cancer. The sequence was collected from a human donor with non-small cell lung cancer who had a partial response to radiotherapy plus ipilimumab. Some clones in this sample may be carry-over from other donors' samples. This chain joins TRBV4-3 and TRBJ1-2, with 7 bases matching TRBD1. The sample was peripheral blood, taken from a patient treated with radiotherapy plus ipilimumab. As DNA, the CDR3 is TGCGCCAGCAGCCAAGCGATTACAGGGGACTATGGCTACACCTTC. It specifies CASSQAITGDYGYTF.